A single T cell receptor (beta chain) is shown here with its context. What it binds is unknown. Per the germline V gene, CDR1 is MNHEY and CDR2 is SMNVEV (reference sequence). CDR3 length: 14 amino acids. V was pared by 6 bases and J by 5 bases, with 5 bases of the junction left unmatched. Healthy donors of bone marrow made up the group. This sample stems from a study of cytomegalovirus exposure and HLA in healthy donors. The study's findings and limits: Later findings reportedly placed an Asian-associated ancestry cluster below the approximately 670-donor mean for N-insertions.

In the PCR, 60 Vbeta and 13 Jbeta primers were used. TCRdb's table, derived via immunoSEQ multiplex PCR, lists solely in-frame clones and lacks some. The top ten hold 2.5% to 3% of the sample, which has 200,000 to 250,000 clones, 70% to 85% seen once. J is TRBJ2-1 and V is TRBV27, with 9 positions matching TRBD2. The sample consisted of PBMCs. The sequence was collected from a woman between 55 and 75 years old in good health and CMV-seropositive. DNA of the CDR3: TGTGCCAGCAGGGGGGCGGGGGGGCACAATGAGCAGTTCTTC. Its translation: CASRGAGGHNEQFF.